This T cell receptor (beta chain) came from a study of cytomegalovirus exposure and HLA in healthy donors. Across the whole study: A prior study identified over 100 million unique TCR beta sequences from roughly 170 million T cells. Clustering assigned 81% of the 350 to 450 genotyped donors to the Caucasian-associated ancestry cluster. Study-wide points: The study found most TCR sequences rare, yet found some public TCRs in many donors. Differences between HLA loci emerged in a later analysis of TCR association rates, with DRB1 most and HLA-C fewest.

As concerns this clone: Its antigen is unknown.

The CDR3 covers 15 residues. V was clipped by 0 bases and J by 1 base; unmatched bases: 3. Germline V gives CDR1 SGDLS, CDR2 YYNGEE. Both 60 Vbeta primers and 13 Jbeta primers went into the PCR. Data came from immunoSEQ multiplex PCR; TCRdb stores just in-frame clones and leaves some out. This sample has some 77,000 clones, with 75% to 85% found just once. V is TRBV9 and J is TRBJ2-5; the match to TRBD1 covers 7 bases. The clonotype originates from a man aged 45 to 65 in good health and CMV-seropositive. The specimen was PBMCs. The DNA of the CDR3 is TGTGCCAGCAGCGTAGAGGACAGGATCCAAGAGACCCAGTACTTC. Encoded protein: CASSVEDRIQETQYF.